This T cell receptor (beta chain) was found in a study of tumor-infiltrating lymphocytes in primary liver carcinoma. Looked up from germline, CDR1 is MNHNS and CDR2 is SASEGT. The CDR3 consists of 12 residues. The table lists this clonotype with a few counts. Its antigen is not known. Relative to the germline gene, one junction end is altered; a read error may explain this. From 500 ng total RNA, TCR beta cDNA was generated with a primer in the constant region. Three nested multiplex PCR rounds of slightly modified ARM-PCR generated TCR beta libraries. Running around 9 cycles apiece, the first two PCR rounds relied on TRBV1-TRBV30 forward primers together with a C-beta reverse primer. Using its own MiXCR run on the multiplex PCR reads, TCRdb lists one record per CDR3 protein. The table has roughly 100,000 distinct CDR3 sequences, roughly four fifths seen once. Extraction of RNA together with DNA used roughly 19-31 mg of unsorted bulk tissue.

Regarding the study as a whole: Relative to tumor region pairs, the tumor-adjacent and tumor-blood pairs showed overlap that was lower. Tumor tissue displayed a significantly greater top-250-clone fraction than blood (p = 0.039). Only around 8-25% of top clones occurred in all five tumor regions.

The rearrangement uses TRBV6-1 and TRBJ2-2; D gene unclear. Sample: liver tumor tissue from sampling region 3. Subset of the sample: tumor region T3, left-lateral pole. The receptor's source is a man between 40 and 49 years old with primary liver carcinoma and hepatitis B virus infection. The CDR3 nucleotides are TGTGTCAGCACTGGAAACACCGGGGAGCTGTTTTTT. Amino acids: CVSTGNTGELFF.